This TCR beta chain was documented in a study of blood T cell repertoires in COVID-19. Whole-study context: Nucleic acid was either cDNA or gDNA, and it came from T cells, B-cell-depleted T cells, or PBMCs.

Participants' own reports of clinical history determined their cohort assignment. Among Cohort 3 donors, those recovered had two negative PCRs, clearance, or symptom resolution. V was trimmed by 3 bases and J by 4 bases, leaving 10 bases between them. Germline V lookup: CDR1 LNHNV, CDR2 YYDKDF (reference sequence). CDR3 length equals 13 residues. Authors' analysis steps: Reference gene primer amplification gave nucleated cell count estimates. Some clones are missing from TCRdb's copy, which holds only in-frame ones; the method was immunoSEQ multiplex PCR. V and J calls and clone size are copied from that table; D and trimming were computed from the DNA. The sample holds about 270,000 clones; 80% to 90% are singletons and the top ten take over 2%.

This TCR was sampled from a woman aged 18 to 35 who had recovered from COVID-19. The chain recombines TRBV15 with TRBJ2-7; D unclear. Sequenced: PBMCs or T cells enriched from blood (not recorded which). CDR3 loop: CATSREPRYEQYF. The CDR3 DNA reads as TGTGCCACCAGCAGGGAGCCCCGGTACGAGCAGTACTTC.